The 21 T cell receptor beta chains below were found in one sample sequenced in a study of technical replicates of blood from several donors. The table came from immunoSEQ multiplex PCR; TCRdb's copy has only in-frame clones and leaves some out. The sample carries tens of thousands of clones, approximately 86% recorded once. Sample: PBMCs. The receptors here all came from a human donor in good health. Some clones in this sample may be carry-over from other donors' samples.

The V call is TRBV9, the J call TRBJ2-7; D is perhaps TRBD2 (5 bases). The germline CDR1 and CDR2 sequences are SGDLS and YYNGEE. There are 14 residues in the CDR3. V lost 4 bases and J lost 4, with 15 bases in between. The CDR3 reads CASSPTGSWYEQYF. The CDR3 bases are TGTGCCAGCAGCCCTACGGGGTCTTGGTACGAGCAGTACTTC.

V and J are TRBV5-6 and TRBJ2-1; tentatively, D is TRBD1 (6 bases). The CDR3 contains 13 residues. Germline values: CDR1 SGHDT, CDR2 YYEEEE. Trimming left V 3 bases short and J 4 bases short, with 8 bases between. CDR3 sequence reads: CASSYRVYNEQFF. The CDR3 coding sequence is TGTGCCAGCAGCTACAGGGTTTACAATGAGCAGTTCTTC.

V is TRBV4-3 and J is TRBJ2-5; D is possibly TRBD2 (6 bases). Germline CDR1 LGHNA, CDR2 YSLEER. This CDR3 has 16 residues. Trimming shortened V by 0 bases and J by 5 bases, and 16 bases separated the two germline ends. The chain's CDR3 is CASSQDSPGRGETQYF. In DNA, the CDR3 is TGCGCCAGCAGCCAAGATAGCCCCGGGAGAGGCGAGACCCAGTACTTC.

CDR3 nucleotide sequence: TGTGCCAGCAGCAAGAGGCTAGCGGGGGCACAAGAGACCCAGTACTTC. It codes for CASSKRLAGAQETQYF. The genes are TRBV7-2 and TRBJ2-5; 10 bases are a match to TRBD2. Trimming cost V 5 bases and J 2 bases; bases outside gene matches: 8. In germline, CDR1 is SGHTA, CDR2 FQGNSA. This CDR3 comprises 16 residues.

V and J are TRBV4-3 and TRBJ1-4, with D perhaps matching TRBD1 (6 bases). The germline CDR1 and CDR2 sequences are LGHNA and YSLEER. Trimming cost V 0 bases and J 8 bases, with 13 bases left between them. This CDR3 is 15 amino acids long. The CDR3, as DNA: TGCGCCAGCAGCCAAGATTTGGGGGCTCCCGAAAAACTGTTTTTT. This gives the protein CASSQDLGAPEKLFF.

The CDR3 nucleotides are TGTGCCAGTACCAAATCCTTCGGGGGAGCCCGATACGAGCAGTACTTC. Protein product: CASTKSFGGARYEQYF. The chain links TRBV19 to TRBJ2-7; D is possibly TRBD2 (6 bases). The CDR3 is 16 amino acids. The V end lost 7 bases, the J end lost 4 bases, and 23 bases lay between the germline ends. Germline CDR1 and CDR2: LNHDA and SQIVND (reference sequence).

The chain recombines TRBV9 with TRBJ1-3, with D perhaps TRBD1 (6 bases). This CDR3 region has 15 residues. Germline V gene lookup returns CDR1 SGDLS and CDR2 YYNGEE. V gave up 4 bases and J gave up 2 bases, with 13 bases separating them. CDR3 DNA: TGTGCCAGCAGCCCGACACAGGGAACTGGAAACACCATATATTTT. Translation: CASSPTQGTGNTIYF.

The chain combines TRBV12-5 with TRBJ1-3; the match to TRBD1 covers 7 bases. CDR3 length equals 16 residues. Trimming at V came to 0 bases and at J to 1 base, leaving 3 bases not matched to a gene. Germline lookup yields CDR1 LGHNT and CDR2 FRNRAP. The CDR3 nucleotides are TGTGCTAGTGGTTTGGTACTGACAGGGTCTGGAAACACCATATATTTT. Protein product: CASGLVLTGSGNTIYF.

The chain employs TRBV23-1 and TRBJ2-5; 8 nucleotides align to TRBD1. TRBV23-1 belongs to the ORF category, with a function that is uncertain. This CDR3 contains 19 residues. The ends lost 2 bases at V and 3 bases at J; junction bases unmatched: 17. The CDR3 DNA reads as TGCGCCAGCAGTCAAAAGAGACAGGGGTCGGAGCGGACTAAAGAGACCCAGTACTTC. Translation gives CASSQKRQGSERTKETQYF.

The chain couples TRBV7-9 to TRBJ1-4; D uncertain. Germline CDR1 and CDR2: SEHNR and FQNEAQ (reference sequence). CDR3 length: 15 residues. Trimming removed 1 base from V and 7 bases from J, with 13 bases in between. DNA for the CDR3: TGTGCCAGCAGCTTAGGGGCACAGAGTTCTGAAAAACTGTTTTTT. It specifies CASSLGAQSSEKLFF.

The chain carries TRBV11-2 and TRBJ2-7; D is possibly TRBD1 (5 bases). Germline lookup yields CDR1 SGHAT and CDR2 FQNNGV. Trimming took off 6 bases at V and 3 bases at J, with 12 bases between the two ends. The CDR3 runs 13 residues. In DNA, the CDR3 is TGTGCCAGCAGTCAGGACATTGGCTACGAGCAGTACTTC. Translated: CASSQDIGYEQYF.

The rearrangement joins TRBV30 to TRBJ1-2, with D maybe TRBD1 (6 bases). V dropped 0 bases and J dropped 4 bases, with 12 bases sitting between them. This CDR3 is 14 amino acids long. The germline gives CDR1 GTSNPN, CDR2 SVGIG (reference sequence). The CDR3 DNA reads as TGTGCCTGGAGTGTGGCGGGGGCCCGCTATGGCTACACCTTC. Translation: CAWSVAGARYGYTF.

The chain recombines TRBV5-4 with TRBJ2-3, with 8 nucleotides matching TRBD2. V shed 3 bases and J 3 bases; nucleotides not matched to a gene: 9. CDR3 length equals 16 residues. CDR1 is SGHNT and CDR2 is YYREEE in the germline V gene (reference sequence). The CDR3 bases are TGTGCCAGCAGCTCCGCGGGAGGAAAGTGGACAGATACGCAGTATTTT. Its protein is CASSSAGGKWTDTQYF.

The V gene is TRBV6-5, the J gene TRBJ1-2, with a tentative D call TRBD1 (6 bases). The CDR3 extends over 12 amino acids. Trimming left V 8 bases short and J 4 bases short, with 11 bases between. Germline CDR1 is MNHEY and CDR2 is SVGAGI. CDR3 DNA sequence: TGTGCCAGCCGGACAGCAAGCTATGGCTACACCTTC. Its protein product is CASRTASYGYTF.

The CDR3 here is CASRSGYSTDTQYF. The CDR3 DNA reads TGTGCCAGCAGAAGCGGGTATAGCACAGATACGCAGTATTTT. V gene TRBV11-2 combines with J gene TRBJ2-3; a weak D match, TRBD2 (6 bases). The CDR3 runs to 14 residues. Germline lookup yields CDR1 SGHAT and CDR2 FQNNGV. Trimming pared 6 bases from V and 0 bases from J, leaving 10 bases between.

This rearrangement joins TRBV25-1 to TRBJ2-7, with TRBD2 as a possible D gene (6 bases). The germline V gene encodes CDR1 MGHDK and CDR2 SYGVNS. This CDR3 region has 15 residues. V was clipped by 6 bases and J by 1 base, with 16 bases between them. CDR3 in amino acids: CASSPRGTDSYEQYF. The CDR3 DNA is TGTGCCAGCAGCCCACGGGGGACGGATTCCTACGAGCAGTACTTC.

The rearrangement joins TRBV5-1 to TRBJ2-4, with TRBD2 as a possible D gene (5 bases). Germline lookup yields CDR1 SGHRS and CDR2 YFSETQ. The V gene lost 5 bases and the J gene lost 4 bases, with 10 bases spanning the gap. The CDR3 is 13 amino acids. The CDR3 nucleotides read TGCGCCAGCAGGTTTAGCGAGAAAAACATTCAGTACTTC. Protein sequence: CASRFSEKNIQYF.

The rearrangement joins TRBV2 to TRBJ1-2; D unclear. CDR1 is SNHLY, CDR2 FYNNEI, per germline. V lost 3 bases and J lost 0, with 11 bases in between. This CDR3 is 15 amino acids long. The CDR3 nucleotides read TGTGCCAGCAGTGATTTGTCAGCGACTAACTATGGCTACACCTTC. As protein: CASSDLSATNYGYTF.

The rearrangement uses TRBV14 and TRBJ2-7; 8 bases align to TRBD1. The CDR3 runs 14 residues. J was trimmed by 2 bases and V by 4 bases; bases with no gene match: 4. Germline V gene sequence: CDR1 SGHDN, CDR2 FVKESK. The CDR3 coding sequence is TGTGCCAGCAGCCTAAGGACAGGGACCTACGAGCAGTACTTC. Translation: CASSLRTGTYEQYF.

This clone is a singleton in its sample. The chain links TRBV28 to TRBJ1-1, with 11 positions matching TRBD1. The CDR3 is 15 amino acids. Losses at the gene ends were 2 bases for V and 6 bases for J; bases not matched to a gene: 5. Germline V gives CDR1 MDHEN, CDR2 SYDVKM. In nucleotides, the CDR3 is TGTGCCAGCAGTTTACGGACAGGGGGCGACGCTGAAGCTTTCTTT. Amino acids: CASSLRTGGDAEAFF.

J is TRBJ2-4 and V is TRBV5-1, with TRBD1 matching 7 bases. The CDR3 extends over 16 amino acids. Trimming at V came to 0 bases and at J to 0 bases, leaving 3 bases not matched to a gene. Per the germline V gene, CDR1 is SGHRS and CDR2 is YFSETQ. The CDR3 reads CASSLAGQLAKNIQYF. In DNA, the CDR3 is TGCGCCAGCAGCTTGGCGGGACAGTTAGCCAAAAACATTCAGTACTTC.